The present TCR beta chain was sequenced within a study of monozygotic twins with inflammatory bowel disease (dated by TCRdb to the late 2010s). Background on the whole study: In total, roughly 30 monozygotic twin pairs made up the full study: 19 Danish pairs, all IBD-discordant, plus nine German pairs, of which four were IBD-concordant and five were IBD-discordant. The search for disease-associated traits relied mainly on comparing IBD patients with their genetically identical healthy co-twins within discordant pairs. Each individual had, on average, about 151 000 unique TCRalpha sequences and 181 000 unique TCRbeta sequences available for analysis. The study at large found these results: Concordant and discordant twins showed no difference in repertoire similarity, possibly because of limited statistical power. The results gave no support for a single strong signal or clonotype linked to IBD. Fewer clonotypes were shared with other individuals by IBD patients than by healthy twins, most markedly in patients showing signs of disease activity. A decrease in TCRbeta repertoire diversity, as measured by inverse Simpson index, was observed in IBD patients compared with their healthy co-twins. Distinction between different T cell subtypes could not be achieved in the analysis. Because patients were on differing immunosuppressive treatments, the repertoires may have picked up extra background noise and inter-individual variability.

Library generation was performed with 5' RACE. Preparation of each TCR library used 3,000 to 3,500 ng of total RNA. For each sample, cDNA synthesis with SMARTScribe reverse transcriptase was split into eight separate reactions. During cDNA synthesis, template switching introduced unique molecular identifiers that contained a 6-nucleotide sample barcode. Two nested PCRs of roughly 16 and 10 cycles amplified the TCRalpha and TCRbeta cDNA, and bead purification followed each PCR. Before amplification, the cDNA was treated with uracil DNA-glycosylase and purified using the QIAquick PCR purification kit. In the second PCR, Illumina TruSeq-compatible adapters and sample-specific barcodes were added. Library quality and concentration were checked on TapeStation and Qubit, and libraries were pooled at about 5 ng each. Sequencing of pooled libraries was carried out on an Illumina HiSeq2500 single-index Rapid Run using 2 x 100 bp reads and custom sequencing primers. The original pipeline was this. UMI-based consensus assembly with MiGEC version 1.2.6 was used to correct PCR and sequencing errors. V(D)J alignment, clonotype assembly and CDR3 extraction were performed with MiXCR version 2.1.1. To normalise gene usage, clonotype sharing and MAIT/NKT TCR abundance, the top 1000, 10 000 and 20 000 clonotypes in each sample were analysed. After downsampling to 27 000 UMIs, diversity was calculated as the inverse Simpson index using the vegan R package. Statistical testing used paired Mann-Whitney U tests on the discordant twin pairs and applied Benjamini-Hochberg correction for multiple testing. TCRdb reprocessed the reads; each CDR3 protein sequence makes one entry, and DNA is unavailable. In this record, the V and J calls reflect TCRdb's handling and not the investigators' own analysis. The sample's clone listing holds a few hundred thousand distinct CDR3 sequences. Together, the top ten hold 2.5% to 3% of the sample.

On this clonotype: Its target antigen remains unknown.

The CDR3 has 12 amino acids, counting the end cysteine and phenylalanine. There is no recorded DNA. Based on the germline V gene (reference sequence), the CDR1 and CDR2 sequences are MNHEY and SMNVEV. From each donor, a roughly 2.5 ml peripheral blood sample was collected into PAXgene tubes and stored at -80 degrees C. Without any T cell sorting, total RNA was extracted from whole blood using the PAXgene blood miRNA kit on an automated QIAcube. Peripheral blood from monozygotic twin pairs, either concordant or discordant for inflammatory bowel disease, underwent deep TCRalpha and TCRbeta repertoire profiling that used unique molecular barcoding. Smoking habits were recorded for all twin pairs, and individuals were classified as current, former or never smokers.

Material: blood. The sequence links TRBV27 to TRBJ2-1; TCRdb selects TRBD2, and the lack of DNA leaves this call unchecked. This TCR was recovered from a human donor with ulcerative colitis or Crohn's disease, or a healthy co-twin of an affected twin (not recorded which). The CDR3 region reads CASREGSNEQFF.